This T cell receptor beta chain was recovered during a study of T-cell reconstitution after alpha-beta-depleted transplantation in children. In its sample, this clonotype was seen many times. Unique molecular identifiers were built into the TCRbeta library. TCRdb itself ran the PCR reads through MiXCR, one entry per CDR3 protein. The data hold around 600,000 distinct CDR3 sequences, with about 10% observed a single time. Losses at the gene ends were 4 bases for V and 2 bases for J; bases not matched to a gene: 4. The CDR3 totals 15 residues. The germline V gene has CDR1 SGHKS and CDR2 YYEKEE (reference sequence).

The chain links TRBV5-5 to TRBJ2-3, with TRBD1 matching 10 bases. The source is a human donor who donated a stem cell graft to a child with acute myeloid leukemia. The sample consisted of PBMCs from the stem cell graft donor, taken from the stem cell graft. CDR3 coding DNA: TGTGCCAGCAGCCGTGGACAGGGGGTCACAGATACGCAGTATTTT. Translating gives CASSRGQGVTDTQYF.